The sequence of this T cell receptor beta chain was determined in a study of T cells after yellow fever vaccination. At the level of the study: For low cell numbers, libraries were made with SMART-Seq v4 Ultra Low Input.

About this clonotype: The antigen remains undetermined.

Conversion of TCR transcripts into cDNA relied on 5'RACE template switching, which added a universal primer site and UMIs. MiXCR was run by TCRdb on the 5' RACE reads, yielding one entry per CDR3 protein. The table lists about 340,000 distinct CDR3 sequences, approximately 12% of them singletons. General study results and limits: Reappearing after the booster were most of the clones from primary vaccination (less than 98% CD4, around 90% CD8).

The ends lost 5 bases at V and 6 bases at J; junction bases unmatched: 8. The CDR3 loop spans 16 amino acids. Germline V lookup: CDR1 SEHNR, CDR2 FQNEAQ (reference sequence). The clonotype was recovered from a man aged 18-30 years who received the YFV17D yellow fever vaccine. The chain has TRBV7-9 and TRBJ1-5; 12 bases align to TRBD1. The specimen was CD4+ T cells sorted from PBMCs, collected 15 days after the yellow fever booster vaccination. The CDR3 DNA follows: TGTGCCAGCAGCGCTCCCGGGACAGGGGGCGTTCAGCCCCAGCATTTT. This encodes CASSAPGTGGVQPQHF.